The clone carrying this TCR beta chain was observed a few times. The antigen remains unidentified. The data belong to a study of T cells in Graves' hyperthyroidism and ophthalmopathy. There were TCR beta CDR3 regions amplified from RNA transcripts. The HTBI primer set drove a first-round RT-PCR of the TCR CDR3. Each CDR3 protein gets one entry after TCRdb re-called the multiplex PCR reads with MiXCR. This table holds about 200,000 distinct CDR3 sequences, about 18% found once. After removal of 7 bases from V and 9 bases from J, the junction contained 4 bases not matched to a gene. CDR3 length: 12 residues. The V gene's germline CDR1 is DFQATT and CDR2 SNEGSKA (reference sequence). Study-wide findings and caveats: Blood shared most expanded thyroid clonotypes above 0.001.

Researchers barred patients who had uncontrolled infection, other autoimmune disease, pregnancy or lactation. Based on clinical symptoms, serum thyroxine and TRAb, thyroid ultrasound and orbital computed tomography, diagnoses were reached. This receptor was taken from a man aged 35-49 years with Graves' hyperthyroidism. The specimen sequenced was blood. The chain links TRBV20-1 to TRBJ1-6, with 9 bases fitting TRBD1. The CDR3 DNA reads as TGCAGTGTTACAGGGGGCACTTCACCCCTCCACTTT. This encodes CSVTGGTSPLHF.